The clone carrying this T cell receptor beta chain was detected only once. This entry comes from a study of OX40 agonist ivuxolimab in advanced cancers. TCRdb's copy holds only in-frame clones and misses some; the assay was immunoSEQ multiplex PCR. This table holds over 55,000 clones, roughly nine tenths found once. The CDR3 totals 16 residues. The junction had 1 base not matched to a gene; V was cut back by 0 bases and J by 3 bases. Germline assignment: CDR1 SGHRS and CDR2 YFSETQ. The specimen comprised CD4+ or CD8+ T cells sorted from blood, sampled in a trial of the OX40 agonist ivuxolimab. This sequence was found in an adult with an advanced solid tumor such as melanoma, head and neck, liver or kidney cancer. The chain carries TRBV5-1 and TRBJ2-1; TRBD2 agrees at 12 bases. The CDR3 spells CASSLGLAGDYNEQFF. DNA for the CDR3: TGCGCCAGCAGCTTGGGACTAGCGGGAGACTACAATGAGCAGTTCTTC.